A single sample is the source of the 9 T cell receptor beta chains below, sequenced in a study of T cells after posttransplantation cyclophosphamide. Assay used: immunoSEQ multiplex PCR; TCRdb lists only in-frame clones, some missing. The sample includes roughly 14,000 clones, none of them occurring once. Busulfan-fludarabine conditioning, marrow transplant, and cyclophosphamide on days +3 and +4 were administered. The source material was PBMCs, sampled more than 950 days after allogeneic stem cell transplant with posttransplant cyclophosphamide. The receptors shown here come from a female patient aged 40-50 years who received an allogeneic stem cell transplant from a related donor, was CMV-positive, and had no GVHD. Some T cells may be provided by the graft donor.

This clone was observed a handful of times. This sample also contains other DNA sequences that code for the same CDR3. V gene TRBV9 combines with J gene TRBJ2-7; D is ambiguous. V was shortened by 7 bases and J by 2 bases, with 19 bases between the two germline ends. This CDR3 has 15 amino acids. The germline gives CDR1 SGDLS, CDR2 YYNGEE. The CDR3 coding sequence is TGTGCCAGCTTCATCAAACAGAAGACGGCCTACGAGCAGTACTTC. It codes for CASFIKQKTAYEQYF. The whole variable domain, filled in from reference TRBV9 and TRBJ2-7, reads DSGVTQTPKHLITATGQRVTLRCSPRSGDLSVYWYQQSLDQGLQFLIQYYNGEERAKGNILERFSAQQFPDLHSELNLSSLELGDSALYFCASFIKQKTAYEQYFGPGTRLTVT.

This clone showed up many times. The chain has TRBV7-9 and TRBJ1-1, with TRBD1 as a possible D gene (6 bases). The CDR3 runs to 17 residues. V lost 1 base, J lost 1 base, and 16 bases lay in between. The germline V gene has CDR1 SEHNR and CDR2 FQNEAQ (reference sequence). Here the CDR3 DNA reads TGTGCCAGCAGCTTAGAGGGTACAGGGTCGAGGAACACTGAAGCTTTCTTT. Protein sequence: CASSLEGTGSRNTEAFF.

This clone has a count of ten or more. CDR3 bases: TGTGCCAGCGAGGGACTAGCGGGGGGGGGAGAGACCCAGTACTTC. Translating it yields CASEGLAGGGETQYF. The chain links TRBV6-1 to TRBJ2-5; TRBD2 matches 16 bases. V was pared by 8 bases and J by 4 bases, with 4 bases of the junction left unmatched. Germline V lookup: CDR1 MNHNS, CDR2 SASEGT. The CDR3 consists of 15 residues.

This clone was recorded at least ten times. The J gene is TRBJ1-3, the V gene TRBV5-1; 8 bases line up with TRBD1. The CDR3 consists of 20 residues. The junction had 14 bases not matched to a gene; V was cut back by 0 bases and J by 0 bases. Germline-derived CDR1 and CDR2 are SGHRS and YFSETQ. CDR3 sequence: CASSLDRLGTGFSSGNTIYF. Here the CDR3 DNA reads TGCGCCAGCAGCTTGGACCGCCTTGGGACAGGCTTTTCCTCTGGAAACACCATATATTTT.

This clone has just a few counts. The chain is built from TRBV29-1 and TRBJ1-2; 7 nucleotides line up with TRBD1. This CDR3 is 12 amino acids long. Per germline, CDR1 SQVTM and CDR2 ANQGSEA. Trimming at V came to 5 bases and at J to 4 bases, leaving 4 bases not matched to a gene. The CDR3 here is CSVLAGGYGYTF. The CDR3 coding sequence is TGCAGCGTTCTCGCAGGGGGCTATGGCTACACCTTC.

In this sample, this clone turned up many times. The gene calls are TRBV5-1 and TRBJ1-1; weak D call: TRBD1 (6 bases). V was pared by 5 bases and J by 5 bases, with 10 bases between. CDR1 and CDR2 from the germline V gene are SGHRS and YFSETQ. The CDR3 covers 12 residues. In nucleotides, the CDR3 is TGCGCCAGCAGTACAGGGTATACTGAAGCTTTCTTT. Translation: CASSTGYTEAFF.

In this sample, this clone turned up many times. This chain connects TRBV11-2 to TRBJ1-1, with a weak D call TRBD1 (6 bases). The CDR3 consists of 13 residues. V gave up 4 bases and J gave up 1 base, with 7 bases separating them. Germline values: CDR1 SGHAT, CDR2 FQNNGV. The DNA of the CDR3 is TGTGCCAGCAGCTGGGGGCCGAACACTGAAGCTTTCTTT. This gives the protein CASSWGPNTEAFF.

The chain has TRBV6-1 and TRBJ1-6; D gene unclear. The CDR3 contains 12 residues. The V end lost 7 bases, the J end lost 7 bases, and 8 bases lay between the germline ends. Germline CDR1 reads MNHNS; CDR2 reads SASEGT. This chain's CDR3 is CASTAGNSPLHF. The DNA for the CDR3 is TGTGCCAGCACGGCGGGGAATTCACCCCTCCACTTT.

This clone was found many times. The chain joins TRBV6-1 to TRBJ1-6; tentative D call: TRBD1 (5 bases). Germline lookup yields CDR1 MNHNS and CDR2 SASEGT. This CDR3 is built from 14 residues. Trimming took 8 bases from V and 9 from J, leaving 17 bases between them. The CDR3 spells CASLPRGGPSPLHF. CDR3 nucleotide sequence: TGTGCCAGCCTGCCTCGCGGGGGACCTTCACCCCTCCACTTT.